Sequencing of this TCR beta chain was carried out in a study of shared clonotypes between healthy human individuals. Study information: The study used three CD4 naive, three CD4 memory, two CD8 naive and one CD8 memory plate per donor.

As concerns this clone: Its antigen is as yet unknown.

Whole-study results and caveats: Four donors had roughly 5% of their naive CD4 clonotypes in common.

An assay was performed, and its level was deep. Roughly 210 ng DNA, 30,000 or so T cell genomes, went into each sorted-subset replicate PCR. The protocol was immunoSEQ multiplex PCR, while the TCRdb copy is restricted to in-frame clones and leaves out a portion. The sample lists roughly 2 million clones, about 95% occurring once. The naive CD8 population came from CD45RO-negative cells selected for CCR7, without terminally differentiated effector memory CD45RA+ cells. CDR1 is SGHNT, CDR2 YYREEE, per germline (reference sequence). This CDR3 spans 15 amino acids. V lost 3 bases and J lost 2; bases outside the gene matches: 8.

The specimen sequenced was naive CD8+ T cells sorted from blood. V gene TRBV5-4 combines with J gene TRBJ2-7; 7 bases line up with TRBD1. The TCR was taken from a young man in good health. The CDR3 sequence is CASSYGVGTAYEQYF. The CDR3 DNA follows: TGTGCCAGCAGCTACGGCGTCGGGACAGCCTACGAGCAGTACTTC.